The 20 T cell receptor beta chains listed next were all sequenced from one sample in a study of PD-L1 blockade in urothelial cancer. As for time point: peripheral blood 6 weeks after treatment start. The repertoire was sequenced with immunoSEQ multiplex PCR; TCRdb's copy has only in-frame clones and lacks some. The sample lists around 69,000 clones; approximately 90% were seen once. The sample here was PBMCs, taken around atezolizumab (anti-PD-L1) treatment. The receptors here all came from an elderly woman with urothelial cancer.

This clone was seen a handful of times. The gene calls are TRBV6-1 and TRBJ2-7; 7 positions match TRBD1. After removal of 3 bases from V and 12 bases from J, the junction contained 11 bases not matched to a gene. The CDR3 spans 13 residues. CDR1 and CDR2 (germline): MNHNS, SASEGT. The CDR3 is CASSDGTAGRRYF. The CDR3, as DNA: TGTGCCAGCAGTGATGGGACAGCCGGGCGCCGGTACTTC.

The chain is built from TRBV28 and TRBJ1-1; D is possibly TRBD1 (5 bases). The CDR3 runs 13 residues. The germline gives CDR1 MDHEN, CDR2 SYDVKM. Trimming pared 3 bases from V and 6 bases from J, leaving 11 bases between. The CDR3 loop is CASSFPTGAEAFF. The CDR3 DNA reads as TGTGCCAGCAGTTTTCCTACAGGAGCTGAAGCTTTCTTT.

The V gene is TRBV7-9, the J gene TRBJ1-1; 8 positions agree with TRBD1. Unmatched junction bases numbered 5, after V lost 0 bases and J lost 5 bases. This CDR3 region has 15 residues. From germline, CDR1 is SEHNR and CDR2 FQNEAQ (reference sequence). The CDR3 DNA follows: TGTGCCAGCAGCTTAGCGTGGGACAGGAGTACTGAAGCTTTCTTT. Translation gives CASSLAWDRSTEAFF.

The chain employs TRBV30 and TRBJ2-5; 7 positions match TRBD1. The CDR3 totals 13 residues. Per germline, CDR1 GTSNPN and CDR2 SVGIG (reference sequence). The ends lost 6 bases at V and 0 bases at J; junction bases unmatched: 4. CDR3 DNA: TGTGCCTGTCTGACAGGGAACCAAGAGACCCAGTACTTC. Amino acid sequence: CACLTGNQETQYF.

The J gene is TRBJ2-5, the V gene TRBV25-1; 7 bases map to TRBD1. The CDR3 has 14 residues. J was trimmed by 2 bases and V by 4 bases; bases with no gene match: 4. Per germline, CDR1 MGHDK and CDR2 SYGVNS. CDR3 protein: CASSALGQQETQYF. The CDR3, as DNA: TGTGCCAGCAGTGCCCTGGGACAGCAAGAGACCCAGTACTTC.

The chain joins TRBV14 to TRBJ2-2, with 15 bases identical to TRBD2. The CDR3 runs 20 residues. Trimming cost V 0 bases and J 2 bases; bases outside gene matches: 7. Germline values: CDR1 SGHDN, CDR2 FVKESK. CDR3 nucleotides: TGTGCCAGCAGCCAAGATCCTCCGGGACTAGCGGGGGGCAACACCGGGGAGCTGTTTTTT. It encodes CASSQDPPGLAGGNTGELFF.

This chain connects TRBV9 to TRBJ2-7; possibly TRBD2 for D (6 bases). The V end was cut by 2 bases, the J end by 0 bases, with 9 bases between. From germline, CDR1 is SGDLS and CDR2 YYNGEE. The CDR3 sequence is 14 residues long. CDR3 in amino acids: CASSVSGRSYEQYF. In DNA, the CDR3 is TGTGCCAGCAGCGTTAGCGGCCGCTCCTACGAGCAGTACTTC.

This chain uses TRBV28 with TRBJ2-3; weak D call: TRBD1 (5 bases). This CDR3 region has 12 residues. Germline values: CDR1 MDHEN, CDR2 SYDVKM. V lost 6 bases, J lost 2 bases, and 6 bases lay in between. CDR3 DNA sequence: TGTGCCAGCAGGGACAACACAGATACGCAGTATTTT. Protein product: CASRDNTDTQYF.

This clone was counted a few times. The DNA of the CDR3 is TGTGCCAGCAGGACTGTGTGGAGCCCGAGGTCCGGGGGCTATGGCTACACCTTC. Its protein is CASRTVWSPRSGGYGYTF. V usage is TRBV27 and J usage is TRBJ1-2, with TRBD1 as a possible D gene (5 bases). Trimming removed 6 bases at V and 4 bases at J, with 27 bases between. CDR3 size: 18 residues. The V gene's germline CDR1 is MNHEY and CDR2 SMNVEV (reference sequence).

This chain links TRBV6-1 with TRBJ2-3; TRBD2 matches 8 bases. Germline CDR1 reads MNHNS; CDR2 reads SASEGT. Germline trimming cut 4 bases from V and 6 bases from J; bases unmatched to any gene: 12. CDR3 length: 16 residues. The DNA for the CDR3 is TGTGCCAGCAGTGCCCAGGCGGGACTAGGCCCGGATACGCAGTATTTT. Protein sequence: CASSAQAGLGPDTQYF.

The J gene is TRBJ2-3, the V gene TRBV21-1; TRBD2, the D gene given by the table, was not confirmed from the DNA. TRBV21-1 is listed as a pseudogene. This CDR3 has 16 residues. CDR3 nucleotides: TGTGCCAGCAGCAACTGGGCTAGCGCTAGCACAGATACGCAGTATTTT. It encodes CASSNWASASTDTQYF.

Here the CDR3 reads CASSEGLAGGTGELFF. CDR3 DNA sequence: TGCGCCAGCAGTGAAGGACTAGCGGGAGGTACCGGGGAGCTGTTTTTT. The J gene is TRBJ2-2, the V gene TRBV10-1, with 14 bases aligning to TRBD2. The length of the CDR3 is 16 residues. V shed 3 bases and J 5 bases; nucleotides not matched to a gene: 2. The germline gives CDR1 WNHNN, CDR2 SYGVQD (reference sequence).

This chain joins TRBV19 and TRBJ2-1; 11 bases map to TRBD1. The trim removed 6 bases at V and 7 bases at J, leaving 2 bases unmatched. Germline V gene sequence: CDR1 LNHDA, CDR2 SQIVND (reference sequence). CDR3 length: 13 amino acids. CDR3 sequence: CASRGQGENEQFF. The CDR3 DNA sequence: TGTGCCAGTAGGGGACAGGGGGAGAATGAGCAGTTCTTC.

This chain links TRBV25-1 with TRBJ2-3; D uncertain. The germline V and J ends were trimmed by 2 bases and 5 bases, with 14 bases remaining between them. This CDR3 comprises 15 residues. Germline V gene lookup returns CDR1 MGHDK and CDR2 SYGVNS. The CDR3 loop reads CASSEDLGDGDTQYF. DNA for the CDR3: TGTGCCAGCAGTGAAGATCTAGGAGATGGAGATACGCAGTATTTT.

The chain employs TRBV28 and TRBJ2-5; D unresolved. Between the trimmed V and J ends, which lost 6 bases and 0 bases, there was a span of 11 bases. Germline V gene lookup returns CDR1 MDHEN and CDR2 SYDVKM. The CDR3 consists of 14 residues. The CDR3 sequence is CASSSPRYQETQYF. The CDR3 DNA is TGTGCCAGCAGCAGCCCGAGGTACCAAGAGACCCAGTACTTC.

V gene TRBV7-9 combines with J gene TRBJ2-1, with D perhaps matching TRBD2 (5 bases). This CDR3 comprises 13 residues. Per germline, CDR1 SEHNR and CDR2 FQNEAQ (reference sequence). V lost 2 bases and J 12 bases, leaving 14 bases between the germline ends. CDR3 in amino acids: CASSLFEAAAQFF. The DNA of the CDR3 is TGTGCCAGCAGCTTATTTGAGGCAGCGGCGCAGTTCTTC.

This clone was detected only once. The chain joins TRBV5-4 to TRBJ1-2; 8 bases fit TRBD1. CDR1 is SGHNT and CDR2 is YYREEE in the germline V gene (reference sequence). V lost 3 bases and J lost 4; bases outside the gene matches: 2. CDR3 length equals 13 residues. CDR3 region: CASSSGQVYGYTF. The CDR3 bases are TGTGCCAGCAGCTCGGGACAGGTCTATGGCTACACCTTC.

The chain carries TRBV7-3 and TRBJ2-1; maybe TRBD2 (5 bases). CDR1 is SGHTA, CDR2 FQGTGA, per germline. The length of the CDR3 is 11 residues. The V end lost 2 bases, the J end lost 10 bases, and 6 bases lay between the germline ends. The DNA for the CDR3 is TGTGCCAGCAGCTTAGAGCGGGAGCAGTTCTTC. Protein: CASSLEREQFF.

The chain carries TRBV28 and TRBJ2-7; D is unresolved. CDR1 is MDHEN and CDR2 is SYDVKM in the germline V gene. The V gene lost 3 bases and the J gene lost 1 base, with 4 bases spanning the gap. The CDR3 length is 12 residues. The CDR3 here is CASSFVSYEQYF. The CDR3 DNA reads TGTGCCAGCAGTTTCGTTTCCTACGAGCAGTACTTC.

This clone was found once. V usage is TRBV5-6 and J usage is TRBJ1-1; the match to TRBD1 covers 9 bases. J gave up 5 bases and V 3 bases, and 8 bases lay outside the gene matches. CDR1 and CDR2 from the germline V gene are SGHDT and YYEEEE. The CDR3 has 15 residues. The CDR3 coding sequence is TGTGCCAGCAGCTCGACCGGGACAGGGAGTACTGAAGCTTTCTTT. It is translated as CASSSTGTGSTEAFF. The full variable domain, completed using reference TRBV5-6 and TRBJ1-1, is DAGVTQSPTHLIKTRGQQVTLRCSPKSGHDTVSWYQQALGQGPQFIFQYYEEEERQRGNFPDRFSGHQFPNYSSELNVNALLLGDSALYLCASSSTGTGSTEAFFGQGTRLTVV.